Following are 3 T cell receptor beta chains from one sample sequenced in a study of cytomegalovirus exposure and HLA in healthy donors. The assay was immunoSEQ multiplex PCR, and TCRdb's table has in-frame clones only and misses some. Of about 240,000 clones listed, around 85% were seen once; the top ten hold around 1.3%. Sequencing was performed on PBMCs. The source is a woman aged 30 to 39 in good health and CMV-seropositive.

The V and J genes are TRBV18 and TRBJ2-7; TRBD2 matches at 11 bases. The length of the CDR3 is 15 residues. V gave up 1 base and J gave up 4 bases; unmatched junction bases: 3. Germline V gives CDR1 KGHSH, CDR2 LQKENI. This CDR3 reads CASSPQGLAGYEQYF. CDR3 bases: TGTGCCAGCTCACCACAAGGACTAGCGGGTTACGAGCAGTACTTC.

This clone occurred once. The genes are TRBV7-9 and TRBJ2-1, with 10 bases that match TRBD2. The junction had 6 bases not matched to a gene; V was cut back by 3 bases and J by 7 bases. The CDR3 spans 15 residues. Germline-derived CDR1 and CDR2 are SEHNR and FQNEAQ (reference sequence). CDR3 DNA sequence: TGTGCCAGCAGCTTCCCCGGGACTAGCGTTAATGAGCAGTTCTTC. Translating it yields CASSFPGTSVNEQFF.

V is TRBV6-1 and J is TRBJ2-7; D perhaps matches TRBD1 (6 bases). CDR1 MNHNS and CDR2 SASEGT come from the germline V gene. Trimming removed 2 bases from V and 4 bases from J, with 18 bases in between. This CDR3 is 16 amino acids long. CDR3 DNA: TGTGCCAGCAGTGAACCTCCGGGACAAAATTTTTACGAGCAGTACTTC. Residues: CASSEPPGQNFYEQYF.